This T cell receptor beta chain was sequenced for a study of blood T cell repertoires in COVID-19. Using immunoSEQ multiplex PCR, the repertoire was profiled, and TCRdb retains in-frame clones only, with some absent. The sample records approximately 200,000 clones, roughly 80% being singletons. V dropped 4 bases and J dropped 1 base, with 15 bases sitting between them. Germline V gene data show CDR1 as LGHDT and CDR2 as YNNKEL (reference sequence). The CDR3 is 16 amino acids. The chain recombines TRBV3-1 (or the pseudogene TRBV3-2) with TRBJ2-3; tentatively, D is TRBD1 (6 bases). The source of this sequence is a woman between 40 and 50 years old with COVID-19, enrolled during active disease. Sequencing was performed on peripheral blood. As DNA, the CDR3 is TGTGCCAGCAGCCGCATGGTGGGGGCAGGCACAGATACGCAGTATTTT. Its protein is CASSRMVGAGTDTQYF.